The 15 T cell receptor beta chains below all came from one sample that was sequenced in a study of T-cell memory formation after mild COVID-19. A single record per CDR3 protein comes from TCRdb applying MiXCR to the 5' RACE reads. Counted here are roughly 350,000 distinct CDR3 sequences, 20% to 25% occurring once; the ten biggest clones make up about an eighth. Sequenced: PBMCs or a T cell subset sorted from them (not recorded which). Source of these receptors: an adult woman who had mild COVID-19 (a few samples of this study predate the infection). Cell type and time point are not known.

The chain links TRBV12-3 or TRBV12-4 to TRBJ2-3; the D is unclear. The length of the CDR3 is 13 residues. Deletions cut 7 bases from V and 1 base from J, with 9 bases between. CDR3 bases: TGTGCCAGCACCACGGCGGGCACAGATACGCAGTATTTT. Translation gives CASTTAGTDTQYF.

This clonotype has a handful of counts. The rearrangement joins TRBV5-4 to TRBJ1-2; D not certain. V lost 2 bases, J lost 7 bases, and 15 bases lay in between. This CDR3 contains 14 residues. Germline CDR1 reads SGHNT; CDR2 reads YYREEE (reference sequence). In DNA, the CDR3 is TGTGCCAGCAGCTTCCGCCGAGAGTCCTCTGGCTACACCTTC. Protein product: CASSFRRESSGYTF.

The rearrangement links TRBV5-1 to TRBJ2-3; possibly TRBD1 for D (6 bases). The CDR3 is 14 amino acids. Per the germline V gene, CDR1 is SGHRS and CDR2 is YFSETQ. The V gene lost 6 bases and the J gene lost 2 bases, with 13 bases spanning the gap. The CDR3 loop is CASKDSVDTDTQYF. The CDR3 bases are TGCGCCAGCAAGGACAGTGTGGACACAGATACGCAGTATTTT.

The gene calls are TRBV6-6 and TRBJ2-1, with 7 bases that match TRBD2. V lost 2 bases to trimming and J lost 6 bases; unmatched junction nucleotides: 10. From germline, CDR1 is MNHNY and CDR2 SVGAGI (reference sequence). The CDR3 is made up of 16 amino acids. The CDR3 reads CASSYTERGNTNEQFF. CDR3 DNA: TGTGCCAGCAGTTACACGGAGCGGGGCAACACCAATGAGCAGTTCTTC.

The chain joins TRBV5-1 to TRBJ1-1; the D is unclear. Germline loops: CDR1 SGHRS, CDR2 YFSETQ. This CDR3 spans 15 amino acids. Trimming cost V 0 bases and J 0 bases, with 9 bases left between them. The CDR3 DNA follows: TGCGCCAGCAGCTTGGAAAGGATCCTGAACACTGAAGCTTTCTTT. Translation: CASSLERILNTEAFF.

This clonotype was seen more than once but under ten times. This chain joins TRBV27 and TRBJ1-1; 8 nucleotides align to TRBD1. Germline V gene lookup returns CDR1 MNHEY and CDR2 SMNVEV (reference sequence). Unmatched junction bases numbered 12, after V lost 6 bases and J lost 0 bases. CDR3 length equals 17 residues. Here the CDR3 reads CASSLTGQGLMNTEAFF. The CDR3 bases are TGTGCCAGCAGCTTGACTGGACAGGGACTTATGAACACTGAAGCTTTCTTT.

This clonotype has more than one count but fewer than ten. The chain uses TRBV23-1 and TRBJ2-7, with 7 bases identical to TRBD1. TRBV23-1 counts as an open reading frame of uncertain function. V lost 4 bases, J lost 2 bases, and 8 bases stayed unmatched. The CDR3 extends over 15 amino acids. CDR3 sequence (DNA): TGCGCCAGCAGTCCGACAGGGAAGGAAGCCTACGAGCAGTACTTC. Translating it yields CASSPTGKEAYEQYF.

This chain joins TRBV5-5 and TRBJ1-6; the match to TRBD1 covers 7 bases. The germline V gene has CDR1 SGHKS and CDR2 YYEKEE (reference sequence). V shed 1 base, J shed 5 bases, and the junction held 3 bases outside the gene matches. The CDR3 is made up of 15 amino acids. CDR3 protein: CASSLTGTDNSPLHF. The CDR3 coding sequence is TGTGCCAGCAGCTTGACCGGGACAGATAATTCACCCCTCCACTTT.

The rearrangement joins TRBV10-3 to TRBJ1-2; the match to TRBD1 covers 7 bases. Germline V gene lookup returns CDR1 ENHRY and CDR2 SYGVKD. The CDR3 is made up of 13 amino acids. V lost 3 bases to trimming and J lost 4 bases; unmatched junction nucleotides: 2. CDR3 amino acids: CAISEGTAYGYTF. CDR3 nucleotides: TGTGCCATCAGTGAAGGGACAGCCTATGGCTACACCTTC.

This clonotype occurred a few times. The chain uses TRBV6-6 and TRBJ1-4, with D uncertain. Germline loops: CDR1 MNHNY, CDR2 SVGAGI (reference sequence). V lost 6 bases and J lost 6, with 8 bases in between. The CDR3 consists of 12 residues. The CDR3 DNA reads as TGTGCCAGCAGCAACAATTATGAAAAACTGTTTTTT. It translates to CASSNNYEKLFF.

The genes are TRBV7-6 and TRBJ1-1; tentatively, D is TRBD1 (5 bases). V lost 1 base, J lost 2 bases, and 11 bases lay in between. The CDR3 is 15 amino acids. In germline, CDR1 is SGHVS, CDR2 FNYEAQ. CDR3 protein: CASSLDGQVNTEAFF. DNA of the CDR3: TGTGCCAGCAGCTTAGACGGACAAGTCAACACTGAAGCTTTCTTT.

This clonotype was found a few times. The V and J genes are TRBV13 and TRBJ2-1; the match to TRBD2 covers 13 bases. Losses at the gene ends were 3 bases for V and 3 bases for J; bases not matched to a gene: 5. The CDR3 totals 17 residues. The germline V gene has CDR1 PRHDT and CDR2 FYEKMQ (reference sequence). CDR3: CASSFTRTSGGYNEQFF. In DNA form, the CDR3 reads TGTGCCAGCAGCTTCACAAGGACTAGCGGGGGCTACAATGAGCAGTTCTTC. Full variable domain (remainder filled in from reference TRBV13 and TRBJ2-1): AAGVIQSPRHLIKEKRETATLKCYPIPRHDTVYWYQQGPGQDPQFLISFYEKMQSDKGSIPDRFSAQQFSDYHSELNMSSLELGDSALYFCASSFTRTSGGYNEQFFGPGTRLTVL.

This clonotype was seen a handful of times. This chain links TRBV7-3 with TRBJ2-1; D gene uncertain. CDR1 and CDR2 from the germline V gene are SGHTA and FQGTGA. Trimming cost V 5 bases and J 0 bases, with 14 bases left between them. There are 16 residues in the CDR3. CDR3 amino acids: CASSVDGYSSYNEQFF. The CDR3, as DNA: TGTGCCAGCAGCGTCGACGGATACAGCTCCTACAATGAGCAGTTCTTC.

V gene TRBV11-2 combines with J gene TRBJ2-5; D is unclear. The CDR3 is made up of 15 amino acids. The germline CDR1 and CDR2 sequences are SGHAT and FQNNGV. V lost 3 bases to trimming and J lost 5 bases, with 16 bases between them. CDR3 residues: CASSLGIRFPETQYF. In DNA, the CDR3 is TGTGCCAGCAGCTTGGGGATTAGGTTTCCCGAGACCCAGTACTTC.

This clonotype was detected a few times. The genes are TRBV6-5 and TRBJ2-3; 11 positions match TRBD1. V lost 5 bases to trimming and J lost 3 bases; unmatched junction nucleotides: 7. Germline V lookup: CDR1 MNHEY, CDR2 SVGAGI. This CDR3 is built from 16 residues. This CDR3 is CASSLLGTGGTDTQYF. CDR3 DNA: TGTGCCAGCAGTCTCCTCGGGACAGGGGGAACAGATACGCAGTATTTT.